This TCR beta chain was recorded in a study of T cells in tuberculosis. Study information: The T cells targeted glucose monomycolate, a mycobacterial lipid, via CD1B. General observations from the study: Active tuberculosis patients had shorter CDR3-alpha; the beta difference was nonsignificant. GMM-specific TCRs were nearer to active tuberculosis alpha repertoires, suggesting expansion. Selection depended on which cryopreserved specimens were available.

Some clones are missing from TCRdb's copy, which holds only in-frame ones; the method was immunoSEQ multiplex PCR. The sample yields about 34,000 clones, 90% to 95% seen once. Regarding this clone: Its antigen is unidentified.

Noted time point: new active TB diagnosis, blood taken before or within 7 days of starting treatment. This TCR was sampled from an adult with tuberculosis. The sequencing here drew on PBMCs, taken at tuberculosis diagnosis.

CDR3 DNA: TGTGCCAGCAGCTTAGATCCAGCCAAGCGTGGCTACACCTTC. This translates into CASSLDPAKRGYTF. The gene calls are TRBV11-2 and TRBJ1-2, with D unclear. The length of the CDR3 is 14 residues. V lost 0 bases to trimming and J lost 7 bases, with 12 bases between them. Germline CDR1 SGHAT, CDR2 FQNNGV.